This record looks at one T cell receptor beta chain sequence and its context. The sample originates from a study of blood T cell repertoires in COVID-19. Under the authors' procedure: Quantification of nucleated cells was approximated via reference gene primer amplification. The repertoire was sequenced with immunoSEQ multiplex PCR; TCRdb's copy has only in-frame clones and lacks some. V and J calls and clone size are given by that table; D and trimming were obtained from the DNA. The sample carries a few hundred thousand clones, 80% to 90% recorded once. V lost 5 bases, J lost 4 bases, and 13 bases stayed unmatched. The germline V gene has CDR1 PRHDT and CDR2 FYEKMQ (reference sequence). CDR3 length: 17 residues. Adults between roughly 18 and 90 years of age took part from about 24 US areas. Cohort placement rested on clinical history that participants reported themselves. Recovery meant two consecutive negative NP/OP PCR tests, professional clearance, or resolved symptoms.

The V and J genes are TRBV13 and TRBJ2-1; 8 bases line up with TRBD2. Material for sequencing was PBMCs or T cells enriched from blood (not recorded which). This receptor was identified in a man younger than 40 who had recovered from COVID-19. CDR3 nucleotides: TGTGCCAGCAGCCCCCTGGTAGAGCGGGAGACTTACAATGAGCAGTTCTTC. It specifies CASSPLVERETYNEQFF.